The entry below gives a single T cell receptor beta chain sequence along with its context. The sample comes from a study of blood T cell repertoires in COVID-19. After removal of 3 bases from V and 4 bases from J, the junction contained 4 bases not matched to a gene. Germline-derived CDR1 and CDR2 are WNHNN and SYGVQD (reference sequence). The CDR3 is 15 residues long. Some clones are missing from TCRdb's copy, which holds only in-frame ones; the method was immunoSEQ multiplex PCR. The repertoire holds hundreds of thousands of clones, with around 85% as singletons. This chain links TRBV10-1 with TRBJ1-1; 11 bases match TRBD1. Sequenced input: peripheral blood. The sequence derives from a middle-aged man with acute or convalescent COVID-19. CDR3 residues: CASSDLGQGATEAFF. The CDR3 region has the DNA TGCGCCAGCAGTGATCTAGGACAGGGGGCCACTGAAGCTTTCTTT.